These T cell receptor beta chains were read from a single sample in a study of identical twins. From the 5' RACE reads, TCRdb called clonotypes with MiXCR, one entry per CDR3 protein. Here the sample spans 420,000 or so distinct CDR3 sequences, approximately 17% being singletons. Input material: naive T cells sorted from blood. The receptors here all came from a man aged 50-60 years in good health. CDR3s leave out the opening cysteine and the closing phenylalanine or tryptophan. The D gene is left open where the match is weak.

v_gene,d_gene,j_gene,CDR3aa
TRBV5-1,TRBD1,TRBJ1-1,ASSKRQGAAEAF
TRBV29-1,TRBD1,TRBJ1-4,SVGPGQSNEKLF
TRBV7-9,TRBD1,TRBJ2-3,ASSPDGQGSTDTQY
TRBV12-3/TRBV12-4,-,TRBJ1-1,ASSREGTEAF
TRBV19,TRBD2,TRBJ2-7,ASSVILAGNYEQY
TRBV6-2/TRBV6-3,-,TRBJ2-7,ASSVSPYVYEQY
TRBV28,-,TRBJ2-7,ASSLQGSLYEQY
TRBV12-3/TRBV12-4,-,TRBJ1-3,ASRGAVPGNTIY
TRBV7-6,-,TRBJ2-5,ASSLNPLARGSETQY
TRBV10-1,TRBD2,TRBJ2-1,ASSEGPGGLDEQF
TRBV7-6,TRBD1,TRBJ2-5,ASSSRTGTDQY
TRBV27,-,TRBJ1-5,ASSARGSGNQPQH
TRBV30,-,TRBJ2-7,ASDSLYEQY
TRBV29-1,-,TRBJ2-2,SVRVRSRPPFYANTGELF
TRBV10-3,-,TRBJ1-6,AISGSKGLNSPLH
TRBV12-3/TRBV12-4,TRBD1,TRBJ1-1,ASSTGVDTSEAF
TRBV19,-,TRBJ1-1,ASSMVTMNTEAF
TRBV11-2,-,TRBJ2-1,ASNSGLYSYNEQF
TRBV7-2,-,TRBJ2-3,ASSYGREADTQY
TRBV12-3/TRBV12-4,TRBD1,TRBJ2-1,ASSTERQGSNEQF
TRBV20-1,TRBD2,TRBJ2-3,SANSGGVSDTQY
TRBV5-1,TRBD2,TRBJ2-3,ASSPVGGRSADTQY
TRBV5-1,-,TRBJ2-3,ASSSDFRGGTDTQY
TRBV4-1,-,TRBJ2-7,ASSQDREVYEQY
TRBV12-3/TRBV12-4,-,TRBJ2-6,ASHQSGANVLT
TRBV20-1,TRBD2,TRBJ2-7,SARDPRTSGYEQY
TRBV5-1,-,TRBJ1-4,ASSTTSGVTNEKLF
TRBV6-1,TRBD1,TRBJ1-6,ASSTGGGISPLH
TRBV20-1,-,TRBJ1-6,SARQVEESPLH
TRBV7-3,-,TRBJ2-7,ASGPRYEQY
TRBV9,-,TRBJ2-1,ASSVGAGGAYNEQF
TRBV12-3/TRBV12-4,-,TRBJ1-3,ASAHPRGRSGNTIY
TRBV28,-,TRBJ2-1,ASSPLARNYNEQF
TRBV10-3,TRBD2,TRBJ2-5,AIRKGLAGGPRETQY
TRBV12-3/TRBV12-4,TRBD1,TRBJ2-1,ASSRGVGQIYNEQF
TRBV20-1,TRBD1,TRBJ2-5,SASSDRGNRETQY
TRBV12-3/TRBV12-4,TRBD2,TRBJ2-1,ASSPGTSGTTYNEQF
TRBV28,-,TRBJ1-5,ASGARQLIQPQH
TRBV7-2,TRBD1,TRBJ2-2,ASSPPDRAGELF
TRBV4-1,TRBD2,TRBJ2-5,ASSQSPGGPQETQY
TRBV6-5,-,TRBJ2-2,ASSYRVDTGELF
TRBV7-2,TRBD2,TRBJ2-3,ASNQAGGSTDTQY
TRBV7-2,-,TRBJ2-3,ASSFLLVDTQY
TRBV19,-,TRBJ2-1,ASRNGSQGPRDEQF
TRBV29-1,TRBD2,TRBJ2-7,SVESGRRYEQY